The 21 T cell receptor beta chains below come from one sample, sequenced in a study of cytotoxic CD8 clonotypes in ibrutinib-treated CLL. Profiling relied on immunoSEQ multiplex PCR, and the TCRdb table lists in-frame clones only, not all of them. The sample lists 55,000 to 60,000 clones; 54% were seen once. Source: PBMCs, taken at disease progression, from a patient treated with ibrutinib. These TCRs come from a human donor with chronic lymphocytic leukemia.

Comments on this clone: At the DNA level, this CDR3 is encoded by other sequences in the same sample as well. The gene calls are TRBV27 and TRBJ1-1; D is uncertain. The ends were cut back, 3 bases at V and 1 base at J, with 6 bases in the middle. This CDR3 is built from 13 residues. CDR1 and CDR2 from the germline V gene are MNHEY and SMNVEV (reference sequence). CDR3 sequence: CASSFLENTEAFF. The CDR3, as DNA: TGTGCCAGCAGTTTTTTAGAGAACACTGAAGCTTTCTTT.

The V call is TRBV20-1, the J call TRBJ1-1; D ambiguous. The CDR3 spans 11 residues. Germline CDR1 is DFQATT and CDR2 is SNEGSKA (reference sequence). With 5 bases removed from V and 5 bases from J, the gap between germline ends came to 9 bases. The CDR3 here is CSAAPGTEAFF. Written as DNA, the CDR3 is TGCAGTGCTGCTCCGGGGACTGAAGCTTTCTTT.

The genes are TRBV2 and TRBJ1-5, with D perhaps TRBD1 (6 bases). V lost 3 bases to trimming and J lost 7 bases, with 16 bases between them. Germline CDR1 is SNHLY and CDR2 is FYNNEI. CDR3 size: 15 residues. The CDR3: CASSDQGQGQQPQHF. In DNA, the CDR3 is TGTGCCAGCAGTGATCAGGGGCAGGGTCAACAGCCCCAGCATTTT.

V and J are TRBV7-8 and TRBJ2-5, with 13 positions matching TRBD2. Trimming cost V 4 bases and J 0 bases; bases outside gene matches: 8. CDR1 is SGHVS, CDR2 FQNEAQ, per germline. This CDR3 region has 18 residues. The CDR3 DNA is TGTGCCAGCAGCTCCTGGACTAGCGGGGGAACGTACCAAGAGACCCAGTACTTC. Translated, it gives CASSSWTSGGTYQETQYF.

The chain couples TRBV20-1 to TRBJ2-3; a weak D match, TRBD2 (6 bases). Germline CDR1 and CDR2: DFQATT and SNEGSKA (reference sequence). CDR3 size: 11 residues. The CDR3 DNA reads as TGCAGCGGGGAGGGCACAGATACGCAGTATTTT. Protein: CSGEGTDTQYF.

This clone was observed a few times. V usage is TRBV6-1 and J usage is TRBJ2-7, with TRBD1 as a possible D gene (6 bases). The CDR3 has 13 amino acids. V was shortened by 7 bases and J by 0 bases, with 10 bases between the two germline ends. Germline assignment: CDR1 MNHNS and CDR2 SASEGT. Written as DNA, the CDR3 is TGTGCCAGCACACAGGGAACCTCCTACGAGCAGTACTTC. This translates into CASTQGTSYEQYF.

The V call is TRBV4-1, the J call TRBJ2-5; 7 nucleotides align to TRBD2. V dropped 4 bases and J dropped 3; count of bases not matched to a gene: 2. Germline values: CDR1 MGHRA, CDR2 YSYEKL. The CDR3 has 13 residues. This CDR3 is CASSLGTKETQYF. For the CDR3, the DNA is TGCGCCAGCAGCCTTGGGACTAAAGAGACCCAGTACTTC.

V is TRBV7-2 and J is TRBJ1-1, with D possibly matching TRBD1 (6 bases). CDR3 length equals 14 residues. Germline V gene lookup returns CDR1 SGHTA and CDR2 FQGNSA. Trimming shortened V by 5 bases and J by 3 bases, and 13 bases separated the two germline ends. Here the CDR3 DNA reads TGTGCCAGCAGCAAAACAGGGTGGGACACTGAAGCTTTCTTT. The encoded protein is CASSKTGWDTEAFF.

This chain joins TRBV7-9 and TRBJ2-1; no reliable D call. Per the germline V gene, CDR1 is SEHNR and CDR2 is FQNEAQ (reference sequence). The CDR3 has 17 amino acids. The V end lost 5 bases, the J end lost 9 bases, and 26 bases lay between the germline ends. CDR3 coding DNA: TGTGCCAGCAGCCGAGATGTGATAGCTGGCTCGTTTAGTGAGCAGTTCTTC. Translated, it gives CASSRDVIAGSFSEQFF.

This clone came up many times. V and J are TRBV7-3 and TRBJ2-5; a weak D match, TRBD2 (5 bases). The germline V gene has CDR1 SGHTA and CDR2 FQGTGA. The ends were cut back, 3 bases at V and 3 bases at J, with 8 bases in the middle. The CDR3 spans 13 residues. For the CDR3, the DNA is TGTGCCAGCAGCTTGTCTAGCAAAGAGACCCAGTACTTC. Translation gives CASSLSSKETQYF.

This clone was observed a few times. The J gene is TRBJ2-7, the V gene TRBV6-6; possible D gene TRBD1, 6 bases. Germline V CDR1 and CDR2: MNHNY, SVGAGI (reference sequence). The CDR3 totals 13 residues. The V and J ends lost 6 bases and 1 base respectively, with 10 bases between them. The CDR3 protein is CASRPTGSYEQYF. CDR3 sequence (DNA): TGTGCCAGCAGGCCTACAGGGTCCTACGAGCAGTACTTC.

Relative to its sample, this clone is large (0.1 to 1%). In the same sample, other DNA sequences code for this CDR3. The V and J genes are TRBV6-5 and TRBJ2-1; D may be TRBD1 (6 bases). The CDR3 spans 14 residues. Germline CDR1 and CDR2: MNHEY and SVGAGI. Trimming took off 5 bases at V and 5 bases at J, with 13 bases between the two ends. The CDR3 sequence: CASSPGQKNNEQFF. The CDR3 bases are TGTGCCAGCAGTCCCGGACAGAAAAACAATGAGCAGTTCTTC.

This clone has just one count. The rearrangement joins TRBV7-9 to TRBJ1-2; D is perhaps TRBD1 (6 bases). The length of the CDR3 is 12 residues. The ends were cut back, 5 bases at V and 5 bases at J, with 9 bases in the middle. CDR1 and CDR2 (germline): SEHNR, FQNEAQ (reference sequence). CDR3 nucleotide sequence: TGTGCCAGCAGCCTCAGGGGATATGGCTACACCTTC. This sequence encodes CASSLRGYGYTF.

This clone was counted a single time. Here the CDR3 reads CASSEVGAYNEKLFF. The CDR3 region has the DNA TGTGCCAGCAGTGAAGTAGGGGCATATAATGAAAAACTGTTTTTT. The V gene is TRBV6-1, the J gene TRBJ1-4; D perhaps matches TRBD1 (5 bases). V lost 1 base and J lost 4, with 10 bases in between. Germline assignment: CDR1 MNHNS and CDR2 SASEGT. CDR3 size: 15 residues.

The chain links TRBV7-9 to TRBJ2-7; D might be TRBD2 (7 bases). CDR1 and CDR2 from the germline V gene are SEHNR and FQNEAQ (reference sequence). With 3 bases removed from V and 2 bases from J, the gap between germline ends came to 14 bases. CDR3 length equals 15 residues. This CDR3 is CASSFSGGATYEQYF. CDR3 DNA sequence: TGTGCCAGCAGCTTCTCGGGGGGCGCGACCTACGAGCAGTACTTC.

CDR3 sequence reads: CASSLGQGVYEQYF. In DNA form, the CDR3 reads TGCGCCAGCAGCTTGGGACAGGGGGTCTACGAGCAGTACTTC. The V and J genes are TRBV5-1 and TRBJ2-7; 9 bases match TRBD1. The CDR3 is 14 amino acids. Unmatched junction bases numbered 1, after V lost 0 bases and J lost 3 bases. CDR1 and CDR2 (germline): SGHRS, YFSETQ.

V gene TRBV18 combines with J gene TRBJ1-1; the match to TRBD1 covers 7 bases. The CDR3 has 14 residues. Germline CDR1 is KGHSH and CDR2 is LQKENI. Germline trimming cut 6 bases from V and 3 bases from J; bases unmatched to any gene: 7. CDR3 nucleotide sequence: TGTGCCAGCTCGCCGGACAGGACGGACACTGAAGCTTTCTTT. As protein: CASSPDRTDTEAFF. The full variable domain, with the rest looked up from reference TRBV18 and TRBJ1-1, is NAGVMQNPRHLVRRRGQEARLRCSPMKGHSHVYWYRQLPEEGLKFMVYLQKENIIDESGMPKERFSAEFPKEGPSILRIQQVVRGDSAAYFCASSPDRTDTEAFFGQGTRLTVV.

This clone was seen a handful of times. The chain is built from TRBV9 and TRBJ2-5; a possible D gene is TRBD2 (5 bases). Germline V gene lookup returns CDR1 SGDLS and CDR2 YYNGEE. Deletions cut 3 bases from V and 0 bases from J, with 21 bases between. This CDR3 region has 18 residues. The CDR3 DNA follows: TGTGCCAGCAGCGACGCCCGTGGAGGAGCTGGGTACCAAGAGACCCAGTACTTC. Amino acid sequence: CASSDARGGAGYQETQYF.

This clone was observed a few times. The rearrangement links TRBV4-1 to TRBJ2-3, with a weak D call TRBD1 (5 bases). V was pared by 4 bases and J by 5 bases, with 22 bases between. CDR1 is MGHRA, CDR2 YSYEKL, per germline. This CDR3 is 17 amino acids long. CDR3 bases: TGCGCCAGCAGCCGACCTGCCCTGGGGCTTGGAAAAGATACGCAGTATTTT. It is translated as CASSRPALGLGKDTQYF.

The chain combines TRBV11-2 with TRBJ2-5; D is tentatively TRBD1 or TRBD2 (5 bases each). The CDR3 contains 15 residues. V lost 4 bases and J 3 bases, leaving 15 bases between the germline ends. Germline V gene lookup returns CDR1 SGHAT and CDR2 FQNNGV. CDR3 DNA sequence: TGTGCCAGCAGCTGGAGAGGGCAGGGCGAAGAGACCCAGTACTTC. Translation gives CASSWRGQGEETQYF.

The rearrangement links TRBV9 to TRBJ2-7; D is ambiguous. V was pared by 2 bases and J by 6 bases, with 9 bases between. In germline, CDR1 is SGDLS, CDR2 YYNGEE. The CDR3 runs to 12 residues. CDR3 in DNA: TGTGCCAGCAGCGTCTTCAAGGGCGAGCAGTACTTC. As protein: CASSVFKGEQYF.